The T cell receptor beta chain under discussion was sequenced for a study of blood T cell repertoires in COVID-19. Germline-derived CDR1 and CDR2 are KGHDR and SFDVKD. CDR3 size: 14 residues. The germline V and J ends were trimmed by 2 bases and 4 bases, with 10 bases remaining between them. TCRdb's copy holds only in-frame clones and misses some; the assay was immunoSEQ multiplex PCR. The top ten hold more than 5% of the sample, which has fewer than 400,000 clones, approximately 89% seen once. This rearrangement joins TRBV24-1 to TRBJ1-2; maybe TRBD1 (6 bases). Sequences were obtained from PBMCs or T cells enriched from blood (not recorded which). The TCR originated in a young man who had recovered from COVID-19. CDR3 sequence reads: CATSDYRDTYGYTF. The DNA of the CDR3 is TGTGCCACCAGTGATTACCGGGACACCTATGGCTACACCTTC.